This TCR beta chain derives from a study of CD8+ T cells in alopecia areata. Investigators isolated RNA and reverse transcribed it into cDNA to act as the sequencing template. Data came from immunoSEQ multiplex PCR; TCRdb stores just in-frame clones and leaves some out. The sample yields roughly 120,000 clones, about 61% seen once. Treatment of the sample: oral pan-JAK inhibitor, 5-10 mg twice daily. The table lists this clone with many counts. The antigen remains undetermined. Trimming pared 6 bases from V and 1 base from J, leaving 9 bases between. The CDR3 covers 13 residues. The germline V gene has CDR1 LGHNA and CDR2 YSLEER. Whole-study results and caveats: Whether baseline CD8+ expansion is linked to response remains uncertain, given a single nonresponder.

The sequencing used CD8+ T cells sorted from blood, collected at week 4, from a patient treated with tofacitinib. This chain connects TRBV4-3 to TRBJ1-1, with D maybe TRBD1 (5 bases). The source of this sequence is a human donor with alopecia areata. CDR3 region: CASSDSENTEAFF. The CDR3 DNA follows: TGCGCCAGCAGTGACAGTGAGAACACTGAAGCTTTCTTT.